Shown below are 18 T cell receptor beta chains from a single sample sequenced in a study of OX40 agonist ivuxolimab in advanced cancers. Assay: immunoSEQ multiplex PCR; the TCRdb copy retains only in-frame clones and omits some. This table holds about 58,000 clones, roughly 83% found once. The sequencing used CD4+ or CD8+ T cells sorted from blood, collected in a trial of the OX40 agonist ivuxolimab. The receptors shown here come from an adult with an advanced solid tumor such as melanoma, head and neck, liver or kidney cancer.

V is TRBV28 and J is TRBJ2-2, with 10 nucleotides matching TRBD2. J gave up 3 bases and V 6 bases, and 7 bases lay outside the gene matches. CDR1 is MDHEN and CDR2 is SYDVKM in the germline V gene. The CDR3 is 16 residues long. This CDR3 is CASRASGGKYTGELFF. DNA for the CDR3: TGTGCCAGCAGAGCTAGCGGGGGTAAATACACCGGGGAGCTGTTTTTT.

The chain carries TRBV5-1 and TRBJ2-2; D is tentatively TRBD1 or TRBD2 (5 bases each). This CDR3 has 16 residues. The germline V gene has CDR1 SGHRS and CDR2 YFSETQ. V lost 4 bases and J 0 bases, leaving 13 bases between the germline ends. The CDR3 reads CASSPGTYANTGELFF. The CDR3 DNA sequence: TGCGCCAGCAGCCCGGGGACGTACGCGAACACCGGGGAGCTGTTTTTT.

This clone is a singleton in its sample. This chain links TRBV7-3 with TRBJ2-1, with D possibly TRBD2 on 5 matching bases. Germline V gene sequence: CDR1 SGHTA, CDR2 FQGTGA. V lost 2 bases, J lost 10 bases, and 18 bases lay in between. The CDR3 is 15 residues long. The CDR3 spells CASSLRLAEKPEQFF. In nucleotides, the CDR3 is TGTGCCAGCAGCTTACGTCTAGCCGAGAAACCCGAGCAGTTCTTC.

This clone was detected a few times. The chain uses TRBV30 and TRBJ1-1; no clear D gene. CDR1 is GTSNPN, CDR2 SVGIG, per germline (reference sequence). CDR3 length: 13 amino acids. V lost 0 bases and J 1 base, leaving 6 bases between the germline ends. CDR3 residues: CAWSVGGNTEAFF. For the CDR3, the DNA is TGTGCCTGGAGTGTTGGAGGGAACACTGAAGCTTTCTTT. Filled out from reference TRBV30 and TRBJ1-1, the complete variable domain reads SQTIHQWPATLVQPVGSPLSLECTVEGTSNPNLYWYRQAAGRGLQLLFYSVGIGQISSEVPQNLSASRPQDRQFILSSKKLLLSDSGFYLCAWSVGGNTEAFFGQGTRLTVV.

The chain uses TRBV7-9 and TRBJ2-7; TRBD2 might be the D (6 bases). The CDR3 is 11 amino acids. Germline V gene lookup returns CDR1 SEHNR and CDR2 FQNEAQ (reference sequence). Trimming took off 5 bases at V and 9 bases at J, with 11 bases between the two ends. CDR3 bases: TGTGCCAGCAGCCAAGAGCGGGCGCAGTACTTC. This sequence encodes CASSQERAQYF.

The chain recombines TRBV4-1 with TRBJ1-2, with no clear D. CDR1 and CDR2 from the germline V gene are MGHRA and YSYEKL. The CDR3 is made up of 16 amino acids. Deletions cut 0 bases from V and 2 bases from J, with 13 bases between. The DNA of the CDR3 is TGCGCCAGCAGCCAAGATGCTTACAGACGGAACTATGGCTACACCTTC. Protein product: CASSQDAYRRNYGYTF.

This clone was counted a few times. The V call is TRBV7-6, the J call TRBJ2-3; D is unclear. With 2 bases removed from V and 4 bases from J, the gap between germline ends came to 4 bases. CDR3 length: 12 residues. Germline-derived CDR1 and CDR2 are SGHVS and FNYEAQ. The CDR3 sequence: CASSLTPDTQYF. In nucleotides, the CDR3 is TGTGCCAGCAGCTTAACGCCAGATACGCAGTATTTT. Combining the CDR3 with reference TRBV7-6 and TRBJ2-3 gives the whole variable domain GAGVSQSPRYKVTKRGQDVALRCDPISGHVSLYWYRQALGQGPEFLTYFNYEAQQDKSGLPNDRFSAERPEGSISTLTIQRTEQRDSAMYRCASSLTPDTQYFGPGTRLTVL.

The CDR3 protein is CASSPGPEQDTQYF. The CDR3 DNA sequence: TGTGCCAGCTCACCTGGGCCCGAGCAAGATACGCAGTATTTT. This chain connects TRBV18 to TRBJ2-3; D is ambiguous. Germline CDR1 is KGHSH and CDR2 is LQKENI. The CDR3 is made up of 14 amino acids. Deletions cut 3 bases from V and 5 bases from J, with 12 bases between.

The rearrangement links TRBV18 to TRBJ2-3; 10 bases align to TRBD2. Per the germline V gene, CDR1 is KGHSH and CDR2 is LQKENI. The CDR3 totals 15 residues. The trim removed 4 bases at V and 5 bases at J, leaving 6 bases unmatched. CDR3 in amino acids: CASSLSSGRGDTQYF. The DNA of the CDR3 is TGTGCCAGCTCACTGTCTAGCGGGAGAGGAGATACGCAGTATTTT.

In its sample, this clone was seen a few times. This chain uses TRBV29-1 with TRBJ1-3; possibly TRBD1 for D (5 bases). The V gene lost 7 bases and the J gene lost 4 bases, with 14 bases spanning the gap. From germline, CDR1 is SQVTM and CDR2 ANQGSEA. The CDR3 is 13 residues long. CDR3 region: CSGWDGGGNTIYF. Here the CDR3 DNA reads TGCAGCGGATGGGACGGGGGAGGAAACACCATATATTTT.

This clone came up once. CDR3 protein: CASSGTSVSYNEQFF. The CDR3 DNA reads as TGTGCCAGCTCCGGGACTAGCGTATCCTACAATGAGCAGTTCTTC. This chain uses TRBV9 with TRBJ2-1, with 10 bases that match TRBD2. Germline V CDR1 and CDR2: SGDLS, YYNGEE. The ends lost 7 bases at V and 1 base at J; junction bases unmatched: 5. CDR3 length equals 15 residues.

The chain is built from TRBV5-1 and TRBJ2-5; 8 positions agree with TRBD1. V shed 4 bases and J 3 bases; nucleotides not matched to a gene: 5. The CDR3 totals 14 residues. Looked up from germline, CDR1 is SGHRS and CDR2 is YFSETQ. As DNA, the CDR3 is TGCGCCAGCAGCACTGGACAGGGCGAAGAGACCCAGTACTTC. As protein: CASSTGQGEETQYF.

The sample holds a few counts of this clone. The chain links TRBV19 to TRBJ2-1, with D possibly being TRBD1 (6 bases). The V end was cut by 9 bases, the J end by 5 bases, with 20 bases between. Germline-derived CDR1 and CDR2 are LNHDA and SQIVND (reference sequence). CDR3 length equals 15 residues. The CDR3 protein is CASSTGRGSNNEQFF. The DNA for the CDR3 is TGTGCCAGCTCGACAGGTCGCGGTAGTAACAATGAGCAGTTCTTC.

As regards this clone: Relative to the germline gene, one junction end is altered; a read error may explain this. This chain connects TRBV18 to TRBJ2-5; 7 bases fit TRBD2. The CDR3 is made up of 13 amino acids. Germline V gene data show CDR1 as KGHSH and CDR2 as LQKENI. The CDR3 DNA sequence: TGTGCCAGCTGGGAGGGTCCCCAAGGGACCCAGTACTTC. Protein sequence: CASWEGPQGTQYF. Together with reference TRBV18 and TRBJ2-5, the CDR3 gives the full variable domain: NAGVMQNPRHLVRRRGQEARLRCSPMKGHSHVYWYRQLPEEGLKFMVYLQKENIIDESGMPKERFSAEFPKEGPSILRIQQVVRGDSAAYFCASWEGPQGTQYFGPGTRLLVL.

DNA of the CDR3: TGTGCCAGCAGCCTGGCCATGACAGATACGCAGTATTTT. It encodes CASSLAMTDTQYF. This chain links TRBV5-4 with TRBJ2-3; D gene ambiguous. From germline, CDR1 is SGHNT and CDR2 YYREEE (reference sequence). The V end lost 4 bases, the J end lost 3 bases, and 9 bases lay between the germline ends. The CDR3 length is 13 residues.

This chain links TRBV5-8 with TRBJ2-7; 7 bases map to TRBD1. CDR1 SGHTS and CDR2 YDEGEE come from the germline V gene. The CDR3 extends over 16 amino acids. Trimming took 4 bases from V and 2 from J; bases not matched to a gene: 12. The CDR3 region is CASSRGAGTVTYEQYF. The CDR3 region has the DNA TGTGCCAGCAGCCGAGGGGCCGGGACAGTAACCTACGAGCAGTACTTC.

The chain recombines TRBV6-6 with TRBJ1-4; D remains unclear. Trimming took off 2 bases at V and 5 bases at J, with 6 bases between the two ends. Germline CDR1 MNHNY, CDR2 SVGAGI (reference sequence). CDR3 size: 13 residues. For the CDR3, the DNA is TGTGCCAGCAGTTACCGGCCGAATGAAAAACTGTTTTTT. As protein: CASSYRPNEKLFF.

This rearrangement joins TRBV2 to TRBJ1-5, with 9 bases that match TRBD1. Trimming cost V 1 base and J 6 bases; bases outside gene matches: 7. CDR1 SNHLY and CDR2 FYNNEI come from the germline V gene. The CDR3 spans 16 residues. In DNA form, the CDR3 reads TGTGCCAGCAGTGAAGACACAGGGGGCGTTGGTCAGCCCCAGCATTTT. Translated, it gives CASSEDTGGVGQPQHF.